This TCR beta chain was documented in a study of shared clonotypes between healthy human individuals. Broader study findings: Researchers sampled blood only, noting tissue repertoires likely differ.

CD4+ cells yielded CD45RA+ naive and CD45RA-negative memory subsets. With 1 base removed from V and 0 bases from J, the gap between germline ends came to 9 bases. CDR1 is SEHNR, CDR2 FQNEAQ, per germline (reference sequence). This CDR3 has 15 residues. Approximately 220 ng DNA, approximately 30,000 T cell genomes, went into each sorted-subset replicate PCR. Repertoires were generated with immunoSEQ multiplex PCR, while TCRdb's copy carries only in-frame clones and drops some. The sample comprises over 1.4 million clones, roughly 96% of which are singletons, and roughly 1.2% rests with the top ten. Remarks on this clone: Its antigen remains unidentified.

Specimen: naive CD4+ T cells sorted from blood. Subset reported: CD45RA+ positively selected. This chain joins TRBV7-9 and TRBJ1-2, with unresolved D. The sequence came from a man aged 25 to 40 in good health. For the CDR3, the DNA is TGTGCCAGCAGCTTAGTTGGAAGTCCTAACTATGGCTACACCTTC. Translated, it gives CASSLVGSPNYGYTF.